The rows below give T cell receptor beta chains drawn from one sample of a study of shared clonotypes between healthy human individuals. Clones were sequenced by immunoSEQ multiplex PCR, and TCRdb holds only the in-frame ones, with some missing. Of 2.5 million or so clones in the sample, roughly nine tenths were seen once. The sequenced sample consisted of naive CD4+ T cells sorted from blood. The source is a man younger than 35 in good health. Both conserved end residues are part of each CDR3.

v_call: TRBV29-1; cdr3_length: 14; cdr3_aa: CSVEDTPRNTEAFF
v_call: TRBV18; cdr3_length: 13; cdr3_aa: CASSPQRDQPQHF
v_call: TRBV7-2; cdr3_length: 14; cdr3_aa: CASSPDAGYNEQFF
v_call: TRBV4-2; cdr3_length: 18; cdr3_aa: CASSPSGTGFRSGTEAFF
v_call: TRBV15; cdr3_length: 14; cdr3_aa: CATSRGRFEGGYTF
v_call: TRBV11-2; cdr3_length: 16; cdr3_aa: CASSLQRGLSTDTQYF
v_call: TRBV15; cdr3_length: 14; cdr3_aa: CATSRYQGTDTQYF
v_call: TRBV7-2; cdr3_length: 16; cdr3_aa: CASSDRAGSSGNTIYF
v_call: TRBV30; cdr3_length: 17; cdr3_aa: CAWRGDREGSGANVLTF
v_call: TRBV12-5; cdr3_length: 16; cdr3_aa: CASGWLPGSANTEAFF
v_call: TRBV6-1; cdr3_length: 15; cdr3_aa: CASSPLGPILYGYTF
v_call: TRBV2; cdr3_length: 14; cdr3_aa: CASSNRDSQETQYF
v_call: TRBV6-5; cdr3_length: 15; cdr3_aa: CASSYDPSGAYEQYF
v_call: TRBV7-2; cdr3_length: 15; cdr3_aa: CASSSLGGPTDTQYF
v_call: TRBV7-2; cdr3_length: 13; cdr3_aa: CASSWTSLNEQFF
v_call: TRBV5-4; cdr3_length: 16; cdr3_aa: CASSYLAGGPGNEQFF
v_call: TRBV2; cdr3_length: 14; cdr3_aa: CASSGQIIYNEQFF
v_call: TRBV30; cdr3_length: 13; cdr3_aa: CAWGPVANEKLFF
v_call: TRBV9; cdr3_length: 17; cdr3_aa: CASSGDEGYSYNSPLHF
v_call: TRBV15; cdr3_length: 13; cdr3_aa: CATRRPASETQYF
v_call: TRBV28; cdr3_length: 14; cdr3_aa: CASNSGSYNSPLHF
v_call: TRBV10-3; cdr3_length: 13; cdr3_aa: CAISRTVNQPQHF
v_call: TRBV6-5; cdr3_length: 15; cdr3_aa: CASRASHSGTGELFF
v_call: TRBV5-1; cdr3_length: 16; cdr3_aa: CASSWIGELEGDTQYF
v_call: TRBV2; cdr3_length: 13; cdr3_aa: CASITAGEKTQYF
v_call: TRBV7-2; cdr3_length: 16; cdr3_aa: CASSLESRGATDTQYF
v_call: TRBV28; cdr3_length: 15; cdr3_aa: CASSVRRIMNTEAFF
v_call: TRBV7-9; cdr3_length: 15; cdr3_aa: CASSQADRAQETQYF
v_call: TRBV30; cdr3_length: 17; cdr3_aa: CAWSSIQGIKLQIGYTF
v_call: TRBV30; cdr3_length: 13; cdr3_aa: CAWWDKSYNEQFF
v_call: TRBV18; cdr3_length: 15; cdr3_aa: CASSPQGTPNEKLFF
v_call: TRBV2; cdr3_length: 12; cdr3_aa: CASSETRFPQYF
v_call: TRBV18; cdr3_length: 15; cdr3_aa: CASSPTGSAKNIQYF
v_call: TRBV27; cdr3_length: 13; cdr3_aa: CASSLSAQETQYF
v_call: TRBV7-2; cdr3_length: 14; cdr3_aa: CASSPPLPSETQYF
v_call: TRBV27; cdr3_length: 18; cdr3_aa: CASSLMTGASASNSPLHF
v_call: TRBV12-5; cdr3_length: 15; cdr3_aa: CASGSGPRGTYEQYF
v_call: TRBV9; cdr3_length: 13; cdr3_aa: CASSALVTDTQYF
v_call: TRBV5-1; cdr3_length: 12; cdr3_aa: CASSPDTDTQYF
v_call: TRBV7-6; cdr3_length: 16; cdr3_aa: CASSPGLAGRYNEQFF
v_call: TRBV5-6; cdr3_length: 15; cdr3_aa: CASTYLAFSTDTQYF
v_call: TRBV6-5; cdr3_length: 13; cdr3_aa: CASRQPSGNTIYF
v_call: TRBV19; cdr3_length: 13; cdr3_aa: CASSGGGTDTQYF
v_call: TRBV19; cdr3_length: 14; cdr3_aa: CASSTPSQGRGYTF
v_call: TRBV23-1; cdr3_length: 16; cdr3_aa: CASSQSRPTGRAEAFF
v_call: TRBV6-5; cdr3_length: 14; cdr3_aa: CASSQTGVLSPLHF
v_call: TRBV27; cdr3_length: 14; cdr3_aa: CASSSLNLHSEAFF
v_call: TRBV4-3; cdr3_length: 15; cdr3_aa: CASSQAGFSNEKLFF
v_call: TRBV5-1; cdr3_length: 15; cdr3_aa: CASSPGGLNSYEQYF